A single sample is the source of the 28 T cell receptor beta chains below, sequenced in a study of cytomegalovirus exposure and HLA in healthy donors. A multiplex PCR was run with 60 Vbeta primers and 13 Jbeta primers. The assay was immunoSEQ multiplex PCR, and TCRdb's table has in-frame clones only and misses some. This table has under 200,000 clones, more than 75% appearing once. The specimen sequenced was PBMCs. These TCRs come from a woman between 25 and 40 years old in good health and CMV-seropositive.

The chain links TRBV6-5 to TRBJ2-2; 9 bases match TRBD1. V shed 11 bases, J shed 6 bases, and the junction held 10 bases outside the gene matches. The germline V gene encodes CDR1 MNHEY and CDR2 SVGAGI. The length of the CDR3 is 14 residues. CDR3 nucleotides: TGTGCCCGCGGGGGACAGGGTGGTGCCGGGGAGCTGTTTTTT. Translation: CARGGQGGAGELFF.

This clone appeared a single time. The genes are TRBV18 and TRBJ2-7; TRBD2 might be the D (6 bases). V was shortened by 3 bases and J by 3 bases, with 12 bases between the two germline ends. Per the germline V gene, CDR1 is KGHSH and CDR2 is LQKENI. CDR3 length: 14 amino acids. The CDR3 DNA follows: TGTGCCAGCTCACCTGGGGGGAGAGACTACGAGCAGTACTTC. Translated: CASSPGGRDYEQYF.

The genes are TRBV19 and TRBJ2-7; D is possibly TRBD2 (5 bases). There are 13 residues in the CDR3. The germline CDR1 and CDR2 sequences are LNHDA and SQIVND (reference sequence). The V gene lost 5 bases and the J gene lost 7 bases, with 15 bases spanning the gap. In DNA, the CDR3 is TGTGCCAGTAGTTGGGGAGCTTCGGAAGAGCAGTACTTC. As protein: CASSWGASEEQYF.

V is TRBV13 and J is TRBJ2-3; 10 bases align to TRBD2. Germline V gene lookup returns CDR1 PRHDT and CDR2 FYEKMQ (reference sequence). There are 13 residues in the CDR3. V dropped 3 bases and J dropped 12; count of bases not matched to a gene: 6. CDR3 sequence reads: CASSFSGLAIQYF. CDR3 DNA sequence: TGTGCCAGCAGCTTCTCGGGACTAGCGATCCAGTATTTT. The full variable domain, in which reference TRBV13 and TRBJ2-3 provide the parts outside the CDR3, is AAGVIQSPRHLIKEKRETATLKCYPIPRHDTVYWYQQGPGQDPQFLISFYEKMQSDKGSIPDRFSAQQFSDYHSELNMSSLELGDSALYFCASSFSGLAIQYFGPGTRLTVL.

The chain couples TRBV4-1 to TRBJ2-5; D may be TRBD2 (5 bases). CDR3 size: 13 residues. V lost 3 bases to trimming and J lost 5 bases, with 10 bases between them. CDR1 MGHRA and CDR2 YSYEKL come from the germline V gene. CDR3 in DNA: TGCGCCAGCAGCCAGCGTGAGGGTGAGACCCAGTACTTC. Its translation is CASSQREGETQYF.

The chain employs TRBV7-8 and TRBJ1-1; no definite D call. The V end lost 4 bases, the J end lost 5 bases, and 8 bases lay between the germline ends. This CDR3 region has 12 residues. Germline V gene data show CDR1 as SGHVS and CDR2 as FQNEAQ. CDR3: CASSSPRTEAFF. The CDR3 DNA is TGTGCCAGCAGCTCCCCCAGGACTGAAGCTTTCTTT.

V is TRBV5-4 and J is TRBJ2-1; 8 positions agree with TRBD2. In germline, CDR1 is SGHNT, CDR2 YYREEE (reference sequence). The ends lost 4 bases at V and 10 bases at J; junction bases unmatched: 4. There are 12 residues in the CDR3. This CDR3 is CASSVLAGEQFF. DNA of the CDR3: TGTGCCAGCAGCGTCCTAGCGGGCGAGCAGTTCTTC.

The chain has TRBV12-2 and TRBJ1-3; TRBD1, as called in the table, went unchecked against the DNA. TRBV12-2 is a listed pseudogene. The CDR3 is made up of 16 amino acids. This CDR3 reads CASRAKGPGAGNTIYF. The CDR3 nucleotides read TGTGCAAGTCGCGCTAAAGGTCCAGGCGCTGGAAACACCATATATTTT.

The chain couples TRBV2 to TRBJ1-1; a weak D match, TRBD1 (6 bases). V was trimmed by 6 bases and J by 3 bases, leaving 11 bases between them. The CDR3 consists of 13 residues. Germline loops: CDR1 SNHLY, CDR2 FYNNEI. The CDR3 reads CASRTGRDTEAFF. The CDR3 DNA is TGTGCCAGCAGAACAGGGAGGGACACTGAAGCTTTCTTT.

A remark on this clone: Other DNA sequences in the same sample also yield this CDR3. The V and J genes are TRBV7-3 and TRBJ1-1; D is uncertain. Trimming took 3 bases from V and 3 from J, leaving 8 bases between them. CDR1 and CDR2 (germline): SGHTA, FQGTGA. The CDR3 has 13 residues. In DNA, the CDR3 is TGTGCCAGCAGCTTCTCAGGCGACACTGAAGCTTTCTTT. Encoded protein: CASSFSGDTEAFF.

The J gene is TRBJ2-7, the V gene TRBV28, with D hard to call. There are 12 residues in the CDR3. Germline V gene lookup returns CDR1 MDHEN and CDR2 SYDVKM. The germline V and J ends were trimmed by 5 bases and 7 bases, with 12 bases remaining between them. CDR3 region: CASSTSGREQYF. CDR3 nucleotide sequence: TGTGCCAGCAGTACCTCAGGCAGAGAGCAGTACTTC.

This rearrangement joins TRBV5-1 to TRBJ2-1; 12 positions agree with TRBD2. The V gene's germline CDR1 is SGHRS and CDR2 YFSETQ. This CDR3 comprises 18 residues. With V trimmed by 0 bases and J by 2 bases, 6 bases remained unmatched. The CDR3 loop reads CASSLAVLAGGTYNEQFF. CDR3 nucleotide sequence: TGCGCCAGCAGCTTGGCGGTACTAGCGGGGGGTACCTACAATGAGCAGTTCTTC.

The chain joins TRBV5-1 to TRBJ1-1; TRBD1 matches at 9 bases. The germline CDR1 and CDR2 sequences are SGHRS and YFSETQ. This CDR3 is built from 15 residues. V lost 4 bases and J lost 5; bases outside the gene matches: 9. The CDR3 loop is CASSADRGGGTEAFF. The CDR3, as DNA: TGCGCCAGCAGCGCGGACAGGGGAGGGGGGACTGAAGCTTTCTTT. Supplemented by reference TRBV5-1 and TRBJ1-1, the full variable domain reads KAGVTQTPRYLIKTRGQQVTLSCSPISGHRSVSWYQQTPGQGLQFLFEYFSETQRNKGNFPGRFSGRQFSNSRSEMNVSTLELGDSALYLCASSADRGGGTEAFFGQGTRLTVV.

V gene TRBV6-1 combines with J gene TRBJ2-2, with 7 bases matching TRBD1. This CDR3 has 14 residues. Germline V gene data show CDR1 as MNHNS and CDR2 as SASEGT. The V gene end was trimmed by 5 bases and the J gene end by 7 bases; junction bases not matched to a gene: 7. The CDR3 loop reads CASSSYRGNGELFF. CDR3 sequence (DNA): TGTGCCAGCAGTTCATACAGGGGTAACGGGGAGCTGTTTTTT.

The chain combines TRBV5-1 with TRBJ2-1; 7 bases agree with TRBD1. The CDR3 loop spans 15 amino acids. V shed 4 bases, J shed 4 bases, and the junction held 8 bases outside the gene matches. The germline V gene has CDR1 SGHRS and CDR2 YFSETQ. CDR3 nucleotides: TGCGCCAGCAGCCGGGCCGGGACAGAATACAATGAGCAGTTCTTC. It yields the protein CASSRAGTEYNEQFF.

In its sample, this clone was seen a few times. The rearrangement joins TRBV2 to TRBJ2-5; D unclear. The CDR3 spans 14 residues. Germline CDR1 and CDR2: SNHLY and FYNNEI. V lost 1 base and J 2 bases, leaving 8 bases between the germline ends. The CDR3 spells CASSEVQQQETQYF. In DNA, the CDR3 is TGTGCCAGCAGTGAAGTACAGCAACAAGAGACCCAGTACTTC.

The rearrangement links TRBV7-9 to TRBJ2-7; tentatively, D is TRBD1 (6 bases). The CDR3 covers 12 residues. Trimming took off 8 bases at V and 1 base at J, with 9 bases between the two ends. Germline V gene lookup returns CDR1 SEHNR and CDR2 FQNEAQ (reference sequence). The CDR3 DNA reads TGTGCCAGCGGCACAGGGTCCTACGAGCAGTACTTC. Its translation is CASGTGSYEQYF.

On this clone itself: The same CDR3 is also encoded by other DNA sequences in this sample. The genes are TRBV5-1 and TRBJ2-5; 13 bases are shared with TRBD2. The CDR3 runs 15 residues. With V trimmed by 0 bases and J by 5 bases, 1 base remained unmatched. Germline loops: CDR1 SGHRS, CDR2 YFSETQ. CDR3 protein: CASSLGLAGGETQYF. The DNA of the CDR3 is TGCGCCAGCAGCTTGGGACTAGCGGGGGGTGAGACCCAGTACTTC. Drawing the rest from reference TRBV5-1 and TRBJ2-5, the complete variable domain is KAGVTQTPRYLIKTRGQQVTLSCSPISGHRSVSWYQQTPGQGLQFLFEYFSETQRNKGNFPGRFSGRQFSNSRSEMNVSTLELGDSALYLCASSLGLAGGETQYFGPGTRLLVL.

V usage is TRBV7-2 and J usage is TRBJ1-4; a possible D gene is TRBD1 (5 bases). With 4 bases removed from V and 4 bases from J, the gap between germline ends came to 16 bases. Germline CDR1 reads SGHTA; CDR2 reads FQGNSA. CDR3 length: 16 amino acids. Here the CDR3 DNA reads TGTGCCAGCAGCTCAGGAGCGGGACGGATTAATGAAAAACTGTTTTTT. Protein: CASSSGAGRINEKLFF.

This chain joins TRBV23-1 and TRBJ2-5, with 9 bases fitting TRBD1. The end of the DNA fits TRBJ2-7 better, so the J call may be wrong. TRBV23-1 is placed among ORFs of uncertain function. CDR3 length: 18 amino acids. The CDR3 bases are TGCGCCAGCAGTCAACTACAGGGGGCAGAAGCTCTTCAATACGAGCAGTACTTC. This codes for CASSQLQGAEALQYEQYF.

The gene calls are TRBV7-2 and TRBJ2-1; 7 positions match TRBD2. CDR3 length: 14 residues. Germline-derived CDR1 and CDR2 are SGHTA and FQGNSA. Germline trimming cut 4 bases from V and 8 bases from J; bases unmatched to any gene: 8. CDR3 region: CASSSGLVGYEQFF. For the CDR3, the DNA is TGTGCCAGCAGCTCAGGACTAGTGGGCTATGAGCAGTTCTTC.

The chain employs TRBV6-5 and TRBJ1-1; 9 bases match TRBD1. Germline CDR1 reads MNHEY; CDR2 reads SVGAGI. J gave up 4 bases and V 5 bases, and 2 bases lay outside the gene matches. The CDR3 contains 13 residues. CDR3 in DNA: TGTGCCAGCAGTGGACAGGGGTTCACTGAAGCTTTCTTT. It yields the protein CASSGQGFTEAFF.

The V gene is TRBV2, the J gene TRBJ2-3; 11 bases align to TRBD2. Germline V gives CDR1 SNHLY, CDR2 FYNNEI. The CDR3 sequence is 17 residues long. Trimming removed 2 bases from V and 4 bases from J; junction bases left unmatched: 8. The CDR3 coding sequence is TGTGCCAGCAGTGAAACTAGCGGGAGAAGGGGCCCAGATACGCAGTATTTT. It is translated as CASSETSGRRGPDTQYF.

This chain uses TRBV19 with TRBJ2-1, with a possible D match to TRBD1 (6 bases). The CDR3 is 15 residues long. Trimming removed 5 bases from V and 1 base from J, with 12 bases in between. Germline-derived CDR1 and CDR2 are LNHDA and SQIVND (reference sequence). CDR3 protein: CASSPLDSSYNEQFF. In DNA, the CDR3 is TGTGCCAGTAGTCCTCTGGACAGTTCCTACAATGAGCAGTTCTTC.

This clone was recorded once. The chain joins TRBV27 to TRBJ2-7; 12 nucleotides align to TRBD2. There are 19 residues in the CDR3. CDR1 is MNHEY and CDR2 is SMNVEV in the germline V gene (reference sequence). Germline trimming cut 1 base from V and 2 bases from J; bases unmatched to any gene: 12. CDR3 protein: CASSLYPSTTSGSPYEQYF. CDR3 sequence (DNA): TGTGCCAGCAGTTTATACCCCTCCACGACTAGCGGGAGCCCCTACGAGCAGTACTTC.

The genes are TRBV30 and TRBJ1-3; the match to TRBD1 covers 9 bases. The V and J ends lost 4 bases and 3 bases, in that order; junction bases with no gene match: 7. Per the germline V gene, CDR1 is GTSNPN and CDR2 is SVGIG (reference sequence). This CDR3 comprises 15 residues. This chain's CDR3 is CAWTTDRGGGNTIYF. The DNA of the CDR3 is TGTGCCTGGACTACGGACAGGGGTGGTGGAAACACCATATATTTT.

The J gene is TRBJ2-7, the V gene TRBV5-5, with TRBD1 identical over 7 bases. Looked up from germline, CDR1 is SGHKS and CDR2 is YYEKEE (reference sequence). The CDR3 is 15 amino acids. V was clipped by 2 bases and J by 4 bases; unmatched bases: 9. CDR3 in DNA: TGTGCCAGCAGCTTAGGGACAGTGGGTGAATACGAGCAGTACTTC. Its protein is CASSLGTVGEYEQYF.

The CDR3 protein is CSAGQAGETQYF. The CDR3 DNA sequence: TGCAGCGCAGGGCAGGCGGGGGAGACCCAGTACTTC. The genes are TRBV29-1 and TRBJ2-5, with D possibly being TRBD2 (6 bases). V lost 7 bases to trimming and J lost 5 bases, with 14 bases between them. CDR3 size: 12 residues. Germline V gene lookup returns CDR1 SQVTM and CDR2 ANQGSEA.